This T cell receptor beta chain was recovered during a study of blood T cell repertoires in COVID-19 (TCRdb year 2020). In the study overall: Collaborator samples came from the United States, Italy and Spain and covered acute and convalescent phases of COVID-19. The prospective study material was composed of cDNA or gDNA derived from T cells, B-cell-depleted T cells, or PBMCs. The dataset comprised deeply sampled blood TCRbeta repertoires from subjects exposed to, actively infected with, or recovered from COVID-19. The repertoires were released in a freely available public database intended as a resource for research on the immune response to SARS-CoV-2. Samples were obtained from the ongoing ImmuneRACE study (first 160 participants) and from 1,000 to 1,500 subjects provided by 6 global collaborators. A de-identified subject ID, COVID-19 status, age in years and sex were almost always included in the sample metadata. Where available, HLA class I and class II types were taken from metadata supplied by the sample provider and were not determined by assay-based typing. What the study reported, not specific to this receptor: The amount of clinical and demographic metadata varied by source and participant and was provided uncurated.

TCRbeta CDR3 regions were amplified from genomic DNA using the immunoSEQ Assay, a bias-controlled multiplex PCR. In the original analysis: Within the assay, amplification of reference gene primers was used to estimate how many nucleated cells each sample contained. To quantify the absolute abundance of each unique TCRbeta CDR3 rearrangement, sequence reads were collapsed and filtered. For each sample, productive Simpson clonality was calculated as the square root of Simpson's diversity index across productive rearrangements. Held by TCRdb, this immuneACCESS table contains in-frame sequences only and omits some clones. Under half of the omission traces to an unresolved V gene where checked; the cause of the rest is unknown. V and J calls plus clone size are reproduced from that table; the DNA served to infer D and trimming. In all, the sample holds 140,000 to 150,000 clones, and approximately 80% of those were seen once. The top ten clonotypes cover approximately 40% of the sample.

A remark on this clone: Its specific antigen is unknown. No qualities accompany the bases; no much larger clone lies one base away.

Looking up the germline V gene yields CDR1 SGHRS and CDR2 YFSETQ. Measured from the cysteine to the phenylalanine, the CDR3 is 15 residues long. The DNA shown is the 45-base CDR3, in frame from base 1. The junction shows trimming of 4 bases on V and 1 base on J, plus 14 bases between the germline ends. Each collaborating institution followed its own protocols to collect whole blood in K2EDTA tubes. For TCRbeta analysis, collaborators shipped samples as frozen whole blood, isolated PBMCs, or DNA extracted from either of those sample types. This clonotype was obtained from a human donor in a cohort sampled during active COVID-19. Sequenced material: peripheral blood. This chain joins TRBV5-1 to TRBJ1-1; D gene: possibly TRBD1, on 6 matching bases. The DNA sequence follows: TGCGCCAGCAGCGCCCGGGACAACACGAACACTGAAGCTTTCTTT. Translated, it gives CASSARDNTNTEAFF.